What follows are 27 T cell receptor beta chains derived from one specimen sequenced in a study of blood T cells in healthy people across ages. A second roughly 6 to 11 cycle PCR used barcoded and J-beta primers. TCRdb reanalysed the 5' RACE reads using MiXCR and keeps one entry per CDR3 protein. Seen here are around 820,000 distinct CDR3 sequences, approximately 25% observed once, and the top ten hold approximately 3.7%. These same records also appear under a second study, on T cells of mothers and their children.

The sample taken for sequencing was blood. These receptors were taken from a boy aged 10-17 years in good health.

V usage is TRBV18 and J usage is TRBJ2-5; 9 bases agree with TRBD2. This CDR3 contains 18 residues. CDR1 and CDR2 from the germline V gene are KGHSH and LQKENI. V lost 4 bases to trimming and J lost 2 bases; unmatched junction nucleotides: 14. The chain's CDR3 is CASSLTYGGLAEQETQYF. The CDR3 region has the DNA TGTGCCAGCTCACTCACATACGGGGGACTAGCAGAACAAGAGACCCAGTACTTC.

This clonotype came up many times. The chain employs TRBV28 and TRBJ2-7, with 11 bases that match TRBD1. The CDR3 sequence is 14 residues long. Germline CDR1 is MDHEN and CDR2 is SYDVKM. With 6 bases clipped from V and 4 bases from J, the junction kept 5 bases outside the gene matches. CDR3 protein: CASRGTGGTYEQYF. The CDR3 coding sequence is TGTGCCAGCAGGGGGACAGGGGGAACGTACGAGCAGTACTTC.

The V call is TRBV29-1, the J call TRBJ2-5; 9 bases are shared with TRBD1. Unmatched junction bases numbered 6, after V lost 8 bases and J lost 5 bases. The CDR3 totals 12 residues. The germline gives CDR1 SQVTM, CDR2 ANQGSEA. CDR3: CSFDRGLETQYF. DNA of the CDR3: TGCAGCTTCGACAGGGGGTTGGAGACCCAGTACTTC. The full variable domain, rest sourced from reference TRBV29-1 and TRBJ2-5, is SAVISQKPSRDICQRGTSLTIQCQVDSQVTMMFWYRQQPGQSLTLIATANQGSEATYESGFVIDKFPISRPNLTFSTLTVSNMSPEDSSIYLCSFDRGLETQYFGPGTRLLVL.

This clonotype occurred a few times. The rearrangement joins TRBV7-9 to TRBJ1-5; 7 nucleotides line up with TRBD1. The CDR3 is made up of 14 amino acids. Germline V gene lookup returns CDR1 SEHNR and CDR2 FQNEAQ (reference sequence). Losses at the gene ends were 4 bases for V and 3 bases for J; bases not matched to a gene: 3. The CDR3 region is CASSWGQPNQPQHF. CDR3 in DNA: TGTGCCAGCAGCTGGGGACAGCCCAATCAGCCCCAGCATTTT.

The V gene is TRBV20-1, the J gene TRBJ2-2; D assignment may be TRBD1 or TRBD2 (5 bases each). Looked up from germline, CDR1 is DFQATT and CDR2 is SNEGSKA (reference sequence). The length of the CDR3 is 12 residues. V was cut by 3 bases and J by 7 bases, with 9 bases left in between. DNA of the CDR3: TGCAGTGCTAGTTTGGGGGTCGGGGAGCTGTTTTTT. Translating gives CSASLGVGELFF.

The chain carries TRBV29-1 and TRBJ1-1, with unresolved D. Germline V gene sequence: CDR1 SQVTM, CDR2 ANQGSEA. The V end lost 0 bases, the J end lost 10 bases, and 9 bases lay between the germline ends. The CDR3 runs 11 residues. As DNA, the CDR3 is TGCAGCGTTGAAGATTCCGGCTTAGCTTTCTTT. Its protein is CSVEDSGLAFF.

In this sample, this clonotype turned up many times. The chain couples TRBV3-1 to TRBJ2-7; tentative D call: TRBD1 (5 bases). Germline loops: CDR1 LGHDT, CDR2 YNNKEL (reference sequence). The CDR3 sequence is 13 residues long. Deletions cut 4 bases from V and 5 bases from J, with 12 bases between. As DNA, the CDR3 is TGTGCCAGCAGCCCCTCTAGGGGCAACGAGCAGTACTTC. Protein: CASSPSRGNEQYF.

CDR3 coding DNA: TGCGCCAGCAGCCCCTCAGGCGGGGGCCTTACCTACGAGCAGTACTTC. Protein product: CASSPSGGGLTYEQYF. V gene TRBV4-1 combines with J gene TRBJ2-7; possible D gene TRBD2, 7 bases. Germline V gene data show CDR1 as MGHRA and CDR2 as YSYEKL. The CDR3 has 16 residues. Trimming removed 4 bases from V and 2 bases from J, with 18 bases in between.

This clonotype was picked up a small number of times. The chain couples TRBV7-9 to TRBJ2-3; D call uncertain. This CDR3 has 14 amino acids. Trimming cost V 7 bases and J 4 bases, with 15 bases left between them. CDR1 and CDR2 (germline): SEHNR, FQNEAQ (reference sequence). The chain's CDR3 is CASTNGSRPDTQYF. As DNA, the CDR3 is TGTGCCAGCACAAATGGGTCGCGCCCAGATACGCAGTATTTT.

The V and J genes are TRBV5-1 and TRBJ2-4; a possible D gene is TRBD2 (6 bases). This CDR3 contains 16 residues. The germline CDR1 and CDR2 sequences are SGHRS and YFSETQ. Trimming took off 0 bases at V and 1 base at J, with 11 bases between the two ends. In DNA form, the CDR3 reads TGCGCCAGCAGCTTGGCCCCCGGAGGGGCCAAAAACATTCAGTACTTC. Protein product: CASSLAPGGAKNIQYF.

V and J are TRBV10-2 and TRBJ1-5, with D possibly TRBD1 on 5 matching bases. V lost 2 bases and J 6 bases, leaving 11 bases between the germline ends. This CDR3 spans 14 amino acids. The germline V gene has CDR1 WSHSY and CDR2 SAAADI. CDR3 nucleotide sequence: TGCGCCAGCAGTGAGATAGGGGCTCGTCAGCCCCAGCATTTT. This encodes CASSEIGARQPQHF.

The chain carries TRBV20-1 and TRBJ2-5; weak D call: TRBD2 (5 bases). This CDR3 is 13 amino acids long. Trimming shortened V by 3 bases and J by 5 bases, and 13 bases separated the two germline ends. The germline gives CDR1 DFQATT, CDR2 SNEGSKA (reference sequence). The CDR3 spells CSASSAPGETQYF. DNA of the CDR3: TGCAGTGCTAGTAGCGCCCCCGGGGAGACCCAGTACTTC.

V usage is TRBV4-1 and J usage is TRBJ1-2; D remains ambiguous. V lost 1 base and J 5 bases, leaving 11 bases between the germline ends. CDR3 length: 14 amino acids. CDR1 is MGHRA and CDR2 is YSYEKL in the germline V gene. The CDR3 DNA follows: TGCGCCAGCAGCCAAGGGGTGGGAATGTATGGCTACACCTTC. It codes for CASSQGVGMYGYTF.

The gene calls are TRBV7-9 and TRBJ2-1; 10 bases match TRBD1. The closer fit of TRBJ2-7 to the DNA end suggests the J call may be wrong. The CDR3 has 15 residues. Looked up from germline, CDR1 is SEHNR and CDR2 is FQNEAQ (reference sequence). The CDR3: CASSDGTGAPYEQYF. The DNA for the CDR3 is TGTGCCAGCAGCGACGGGACAGGGGCCCCCTACGAGCAGTACTTC.

Of note for this clonotype: Since a much larger clone is just one base distant, this may be a read error. The V and J genes are TRBV24-1 and TRBJ2-3; 7 nucleotides line up with TRBD1. Germline V gene sequence: CDR1 KGHDR, CDR2 SFDVKD. This CDR3 comprises 14 residues. This chain's CDR3 is CATSESTGADTQCF. CDR3 bases: TGTGCCACCAGTGAATCCACAGGGGCAGATACGCAGTGTTTT.

Comments on this clonotype: At one boundary the junction diverges from the germline segment, which might be a read error. This chain joins TRBV20-1 and TRBJ2-1; D unclear. From germline, CDR1 is DFQATT and CDR2 SNEGSKA (reference sequence). The CDR3 is made up of 16 amino acids. In nucleotides, the CDR3 is TGCAGTGCTAGTGGATGGCAGGCGAGCTCCTGCAATGAGCAGTTCTTC. Translation: CSASGWQASSCNEQFF.

This chain joins TRBV12-3 or TRBV12-4 and TRBJ2-4, with TRBD2 identical over 9 bases. The junction had 10 bases not matched to a gene; V was cut back by 2 bases and J by 8 bases. The CDR3 runs to 16 residues. CDR3 region: CASSLIPRGRDHIQYF. The CDR3 DNA follows: TGTGCCAGCAGTTTAATCCCCCGCGGGAGGGATCACATTCAGTACTTC.

This clonotype was seen only a few times. The rearrangement links TRBV7-3 to TRBJ2-1; possibly TRBD1 for D (5 bases). CDR1 SGHTA and CDR2 FQGTGA come from the germline V gene. Trimming left V 2 bases short and J 7 bases short, with 15 bases between. CDR3 length: 15 amino acids. CDR3 in amino acids: CASSLVPGITNEQFF. CDR3 bases: TGTGCCAGCAGCTTAGTACCAGGGATTACAAATGAGCAGTTCTTC.

This clonotype was counted only a few times. The chain joins TRBV7-2 to TRBJ1-1; TRBD1 is a possible D gene (6 bases). V shed 2 bases and J shed 6 bases, with 13 bases lying between them. The CDR3 runs 14 residues. Germline CDR1 and CDR2: SGHTA and FQGNSA. The CDR3 nucleotides read TGTGCCAGCAGCTTATATGCGTGGGGGCCTGAAGCTTTCTTT. This encodes CASSLYAWGPEAFF.

The chain has TRBV7-3 and TRBJ2-1; 10 nucleotides align to TRBD1. V was clipped by 1 base and J by 0 bases; unmatched bases: 3. Per the germline V gene, CDR1 is SGHTA and CDR2 is FQGTGA. CDR3 length: 17 residues. In nucleotides, the CDR3 is TGTGCCAGCAGCTTAAGGGACAGGGGATTCTCCTACAATGAGCAGTTCTTC. Translating gives CASSLRDRGFSYNEQFF. The whole variable domain, remainder taken from reference TRBV7-3 and TRBJ2-1, is GAGVSQTPSNKVTEKGKYVELRCDPISGHTALYWYRQSLGQGPEFLIYFQGTGAADDSGLPNDRFFAVRPEGSVSTLKIQRTERGDSAVYLCASSLRDRGFSYNEQFFGPGTRLTVL.

The rearrangement joins TRBV7-3 to TRBJ2-3; 13 bases agree with TRBD2. The CDR3 runs 19 residues. J gave up 0 bases and V 5 bases, and 11 bases lay outside the gene matches. The V gene's germline CDR1 is SGHTA and CDR2 FQGTGA. The CDR3, as DNA: TGTGCCAGCAGCGCCTACGGGACTAGCGGGATGGTGAGCACAGATACGCAGTATTTT. This translates into CASSAYGTSGMVSTDTQYF.

The V call is TRBV24-1, the J call TRBJ2-7; D gene uncertain. Germline CDR1 is KGHDR and CDR2 is SFDVKD. This CDR3 comprises 14 residues. The germline V and J ends were trimmed by 4 bases and 4 bases, with 13 bases remaining between them. The CDR3 loop reads CATSEGILGYEQYF. CDR3 DNA sequence: TGTGCCACCAGTGAGGGTATCCTAGGATACGAGCAGTACTTC.

This clonotype was detected only a few times. V is TRBV12-3 or TRBV12-4 and J is TRBJ2-3; the match to TRBD2 covers 7 bases. J gave up 4 bases and V 4 bases, and 8 bases lay outside the gene matches. The CDR3 spans 15 residues. The CDR3 here is CASSYGGSGADTQYF. CDR3 DNA sequence: TGTGCCAGCAGTTACGGCGGGAGTGGTGCAGATACGCAGTATTTT.

The chain combines TRBV12-3 or TRBV12-4 with TRBJ2-2, with 9 bases matching TRBD1. CDR3 length: 15 amino acids. Trimming at V came to 6 bases and at J to 4 bases, leaving 6 bases not matched to a gene. CDR3 sequence (DNA): TGTGCCAGCAGGGATGGGACAGGGACCACCGGGGAGCTGTTTTTT. As protein: CASRDGTGTTGELFF.

This clonotype was counted many times. This rearrangement joins TRBV4-1 to TRBJ1-1, with TRBD1 identical over 7 bases. The CDR3 runs 15 residues. The germline CDR1 and CDR2 sequences are MGHRA and YSYEKL. V lost 4 bases, J lost 0 bases, and 5 bases stayed unmatched. The CDR3 region is CASSRPGTVNTEAFF. The DNA for the CDR3 is TGCGCCAGCAGCCGACCTGGGACAGTGAACACTGAAGCTTTCTTT.

The genes are TRBV20-1 and TRBJ1-1; D gene ambiguous. Trimming took 7 bases from V and 0 from J, leaving 9 bases between them. The CDR3 sequence is 12 residues long. Germline V lookup: CDR1 DFQATT, CDR2 SNEGSKA (reference sequence). The chain's CDR3 is CSVSTMNTEAFF. The CDR3 DNA is TGCAGTGTCAGTACCATGAACACTGAAGCTTTCTTT.

This clonotype was observed a few times. A junction boundary mismatches the germline segment, possibly from a read error. The rearrangement uses TRBV6-2 or TRBV6-3 and TRBJ1-1; unclear D gene. From germline, CDR1 is MNHEY and CDR2 SVGEGT. The CDR3 runs to 14 residues. The CDR3 region is CASSLVPPSFYAHF. CDR3 bases: TGTGCCAGCAGTTTGGTACCCCCCTCGTTTTACGCCCACTTT.